The 5 T cell receptor beta chains in this list originate from one sample, sequenced in a study of shared clonotypes between healthy human individuals. Assay: immunoSEQ multiplex PCR; the TCRdb copy retains only in-frame clones and omits some. In the table there are more than 2 million clones, 90% to 95% of which are singletons. The sequenced sample consisted of naive CD4+ T cells sorted from blood. Subset: CD45RA+ positively selected. The receptors derive from a man in his late teens or twenties in good health.

The J gene is TRBJ1-2, the V gene TRBV5-8; no definite D call. The CDR3 sequence is 12 residues long. Trimming removed 4 bases at V and 5 bases at J, with 9 bases between. The V gene's germline CDR1 is SGHTS and CDR2 YDEGEE. The CDR3 is CASSLEIYGYTF. The CDR3 DNA is TGTGCCAGCAGCCTAGAAATTTATGGCTACACCTTC.

The chain is built from TRBV6-1 and TRBJ1-1, with D maybe TRBD1 (6 bases). The V and J ends lost 6 bases and 2 bases respectively, with 16 bases between them. Germline-derived CDR1 and CDR2 are MNHNS and SASEGT. The CDR3 consists of 15 residues. The CDR3 protein is CASSPERGRNTEAFF. CDR3 nucleotides: TGTGCCAGCAGCCCCGAGCGGGGGCGCAACACTGAAGCTTTCTTT.

This rearrangement joins TRBV15 to TRBJ1-5; D gene ambiguous. Looked up from germline, CDR1 is LNHNV and CDR2 is YYDKDF (reference sequence). The CDR3 totals 13 residues. The V gene lost 3 bases and the J gene lost 7 bases, with 10 bases spanning the gap. CDR3 DNA: TGTGCCACCAGCAGGGTTCAGAACCAGCCCCAGCATTTT. Its protein is CATSRVQNQPQHF. Variable domain in full (rest from reference TRBV15 and TRBJ1-5): DAMVIQNPRYQVTQFGKPVTLSCSQTLNHNVMYWYQQKSSQAPKLLFHYYDKDFNNEADTPDNFQSRRPNTSFCFLDIRSPGLGDTAMYLCATSRVQNQPQHFGDGTRLSIL.

The V gene is TRBV30, the J gene TRBJ2-2; 8 bases match TRBD1. Per the germline V gene, CDR1 is GTSNPN and CDR2 is SVGIG (reference sequence). Trimming at V came to 1 base and at J to 3 bases, leaving 19 bases not matched to a gene. The length of the CDR3 is 20 residues. This chain's CDR3 is CAWSGVGQDRGRRDTGELFF. The CDR3 nucleotides are TGTGCCTGGAGTGGAGTAGGGCAAGACAGGGGCCGCAGGGACACCGGGGAGCTGTTTTTT.

This rearrangement joins TRBV12-5 to TRBJ2-7; D call uncertain. The germline V and J ends were trimmed by 1 base and 7 bases, with 11 bases remaining between them. Germline loops: CDR1 LGHNT, CDR2 FRNRAP. The CDR3 covers 13 residues. CDR3 in amino acids: CASGLGREPEQYF. For the CDR3, the DNA is TGTGCTAGTGGTTTGGGAAGGGAACCGGAGCAGTACTTC.